This T cell receptor beta chain was sequenced for a study of blood T cells in healthy people across ages. Germline loops: CDR1 SQVTM, CDR2 ANQGSEA. Trimming pared 4 bases from V and 0 bases from J, leaving 10 bases between. The CDR3 totals 13 residues. Then a second PCR, running roughly 7 to 11 cycles, was carried out with a sample-barcoded 5' primer and a J-beta primer mix. One entry per CDR3 protein, called by TCRdb with MiXCR from the 5' RACE reads. The table has hundreds of thousands of distinct CDR3 sequences, 55% to 65% seen once. This clonotype has only a few counts. The clonotype comes from a man aged 25 to 40 in good health. The chain is built from TRBV29-1 and TRBJ2-7; D is undetermined. Sequenced sample: blood. The CDR3 loop reads CSVGSYDSYEQYF. CDR3 bases: TGCAGCGTTGGCTCTTACGACTCCTACGAGCAGTACTTC.